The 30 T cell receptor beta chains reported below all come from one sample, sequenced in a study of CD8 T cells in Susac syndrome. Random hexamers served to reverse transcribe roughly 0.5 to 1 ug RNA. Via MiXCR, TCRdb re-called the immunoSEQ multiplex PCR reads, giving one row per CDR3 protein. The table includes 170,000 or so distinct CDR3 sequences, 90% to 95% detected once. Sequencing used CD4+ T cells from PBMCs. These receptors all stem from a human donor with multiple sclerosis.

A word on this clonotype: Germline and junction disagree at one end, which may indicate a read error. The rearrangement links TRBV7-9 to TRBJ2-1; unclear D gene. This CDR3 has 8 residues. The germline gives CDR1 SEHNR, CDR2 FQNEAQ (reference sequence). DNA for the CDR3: TGTGCCAGCAGCTTATTCCTCTTC. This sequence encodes CASSLFLF. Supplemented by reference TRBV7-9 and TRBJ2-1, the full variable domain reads DTGVSQNPRHKITKRGQNVTFRCDPISEHNRLYWYRQTLGQGPEFLTYFQNEAQLEKSRLLSDRFSAERPKGSFSTLEIQRTEQGDSAMYLCASSLFLFGPGTRLTVL.

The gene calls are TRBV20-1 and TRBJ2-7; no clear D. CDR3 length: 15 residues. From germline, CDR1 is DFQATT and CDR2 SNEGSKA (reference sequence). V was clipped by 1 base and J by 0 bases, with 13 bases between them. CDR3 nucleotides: TGCAGTGCTAGAGGGCCTGGTGACATCTCCTACGAGCAGTACTTC. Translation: CSARGPGDISYEQYF.

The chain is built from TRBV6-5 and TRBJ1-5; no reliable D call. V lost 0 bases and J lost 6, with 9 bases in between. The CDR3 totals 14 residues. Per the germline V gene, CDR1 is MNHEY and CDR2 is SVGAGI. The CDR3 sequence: CASSYSMGGQPQHF. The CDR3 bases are TGTGCCAGCAGTTACTCGATGGGTGGTCAGCCCCAGCATTTT.

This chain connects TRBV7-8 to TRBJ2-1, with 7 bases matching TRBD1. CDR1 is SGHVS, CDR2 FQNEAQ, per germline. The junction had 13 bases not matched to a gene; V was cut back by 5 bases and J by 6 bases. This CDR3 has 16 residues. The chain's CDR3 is CASSPRTGFGGNEQFF. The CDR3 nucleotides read TGTGCCAGCAGCCCCCGGACAGGTTTTGGGGGCAATGAGCAGTTCTTC.

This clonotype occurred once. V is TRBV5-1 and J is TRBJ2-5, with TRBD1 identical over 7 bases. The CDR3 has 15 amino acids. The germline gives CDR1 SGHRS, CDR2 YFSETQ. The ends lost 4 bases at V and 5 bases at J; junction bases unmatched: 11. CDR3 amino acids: CASSIGRGLLETQYF. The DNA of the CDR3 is TGCGCCAGCAGCATCGGTAGGGGGCTGTTGGAGACCCAGTACTTC.

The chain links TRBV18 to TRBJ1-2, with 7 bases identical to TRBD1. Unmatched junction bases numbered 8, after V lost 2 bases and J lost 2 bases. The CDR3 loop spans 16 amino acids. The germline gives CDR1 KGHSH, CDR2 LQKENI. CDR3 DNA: TGTGCCAGCTCACCAATTCCAGGGGGGAAGAACTATGGCTACACCTTC. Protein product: CASSPIPGGKNYGYTF.

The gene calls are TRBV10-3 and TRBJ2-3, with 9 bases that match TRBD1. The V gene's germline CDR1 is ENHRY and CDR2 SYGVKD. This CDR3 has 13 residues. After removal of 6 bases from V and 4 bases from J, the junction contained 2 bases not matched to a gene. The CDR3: CAISGTGPDTQYF. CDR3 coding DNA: TGTGCCATCAGCGGGACAGGGCCAGATACGCAGTATTTT.

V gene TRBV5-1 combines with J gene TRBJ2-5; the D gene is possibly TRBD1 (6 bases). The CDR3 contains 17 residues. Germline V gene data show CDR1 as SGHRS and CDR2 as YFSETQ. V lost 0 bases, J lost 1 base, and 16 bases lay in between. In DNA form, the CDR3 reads TGCGCCAGCAGCTTGGGGTCCCTGCAGGGGAGCCAAGAGACCCAGTACTTC. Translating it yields CASSLGSLQGSQETQYF. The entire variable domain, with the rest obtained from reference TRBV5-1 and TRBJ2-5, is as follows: KAGVTQTPRYLIKTRGQQVTLSCSPISGHRSVSWYQQTPGQGLQFLFEYFSETQRNKGNFPGRFSGRQFSNSRSEMNVSTLELGDSALYLCASSLGSLQGSQETQYFGPGTRLLVL.

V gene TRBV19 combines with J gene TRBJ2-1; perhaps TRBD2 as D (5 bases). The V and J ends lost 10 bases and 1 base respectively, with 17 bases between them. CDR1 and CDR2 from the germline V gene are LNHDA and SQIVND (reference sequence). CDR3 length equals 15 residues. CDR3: CATKPRVASYNEQFF. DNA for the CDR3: TGTGCCACCAAGCCGCGGGTTGCTTCCTACAATGAGCAGTTCTTC.

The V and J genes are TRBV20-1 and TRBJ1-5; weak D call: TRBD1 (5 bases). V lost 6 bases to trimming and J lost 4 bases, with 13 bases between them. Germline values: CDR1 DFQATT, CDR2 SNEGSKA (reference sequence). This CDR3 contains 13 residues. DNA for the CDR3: TGCAGTGCCACTAACACAGGAAATCAGCCCCAGCATTTT. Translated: CSATNTGNQPQHF.

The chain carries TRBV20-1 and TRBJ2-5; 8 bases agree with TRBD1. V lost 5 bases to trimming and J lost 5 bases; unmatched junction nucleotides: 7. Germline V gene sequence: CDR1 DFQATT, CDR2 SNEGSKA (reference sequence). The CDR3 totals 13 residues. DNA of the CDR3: TGCAGTGCTCGACAGGGGAGTGGGGAGACCCAGTACTTC. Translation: CSARQGSGETQYF.

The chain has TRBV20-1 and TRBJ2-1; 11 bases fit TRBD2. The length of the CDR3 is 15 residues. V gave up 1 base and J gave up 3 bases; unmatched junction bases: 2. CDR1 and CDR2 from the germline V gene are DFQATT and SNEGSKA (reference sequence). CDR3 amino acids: CSARGLAGHYNEQFF. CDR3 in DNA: TGCAGTGCTAGAGGACTAGCGGGGCACTACAATGAGCAGTTCTTC.

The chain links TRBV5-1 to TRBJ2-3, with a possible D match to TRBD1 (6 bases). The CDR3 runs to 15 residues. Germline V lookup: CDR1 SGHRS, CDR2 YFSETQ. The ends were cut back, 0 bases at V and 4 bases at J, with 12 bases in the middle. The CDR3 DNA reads TGCGCCAGCAGCTTGGTTCAGGGACAAGCAGATACGCAGTATTTT. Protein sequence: CASSLVQGQADTQYF.

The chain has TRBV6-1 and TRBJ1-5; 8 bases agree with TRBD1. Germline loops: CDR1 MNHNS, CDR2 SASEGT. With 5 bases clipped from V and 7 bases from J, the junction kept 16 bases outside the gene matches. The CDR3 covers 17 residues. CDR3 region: CASSPDRITGGKQPQHF. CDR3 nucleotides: TGTGCCAGCAGTCCCGATCGCATTACAGGGGGTAAGCAGCCCCAGCATTTT.

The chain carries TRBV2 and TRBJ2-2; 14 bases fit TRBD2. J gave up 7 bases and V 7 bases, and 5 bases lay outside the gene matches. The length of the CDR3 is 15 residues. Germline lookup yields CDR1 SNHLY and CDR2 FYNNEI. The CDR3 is CASMPGLAGVGELFF. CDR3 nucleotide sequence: TGTGCCAGCATGCCGGGACTAGCGGGAGTCGGGGAGCTGTTTTTT.

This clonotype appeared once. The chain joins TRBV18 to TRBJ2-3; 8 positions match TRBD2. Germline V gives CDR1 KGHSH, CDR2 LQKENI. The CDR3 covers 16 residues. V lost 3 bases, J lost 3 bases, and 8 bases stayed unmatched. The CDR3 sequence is CASSPSPGGRTDTQYF. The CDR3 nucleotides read TGTGCCAGCTCACCGTCCCCGGGAGGGAGGACAGATACGCAGTATTTT.

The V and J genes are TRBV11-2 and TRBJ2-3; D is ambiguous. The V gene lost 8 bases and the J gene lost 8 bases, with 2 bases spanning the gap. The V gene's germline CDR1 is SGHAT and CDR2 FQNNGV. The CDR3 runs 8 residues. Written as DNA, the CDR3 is TGTGCCAGCGGTACGCAGTATTTT. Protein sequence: CASGTQYF.

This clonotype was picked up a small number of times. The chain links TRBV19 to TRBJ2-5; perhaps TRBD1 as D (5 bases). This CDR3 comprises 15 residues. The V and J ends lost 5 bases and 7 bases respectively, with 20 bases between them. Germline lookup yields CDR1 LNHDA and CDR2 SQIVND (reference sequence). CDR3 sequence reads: CASSPTATPDGTQYF. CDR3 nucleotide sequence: TGTGCCAGTAGTCCGACAGCCACCCCGGACGGGACCCAGTACTTC.

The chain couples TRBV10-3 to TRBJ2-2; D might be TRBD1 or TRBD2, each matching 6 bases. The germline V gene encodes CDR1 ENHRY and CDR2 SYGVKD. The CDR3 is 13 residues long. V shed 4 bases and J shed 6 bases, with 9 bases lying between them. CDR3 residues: CAISGRGAGELFF. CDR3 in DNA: TGTGCCATCAGTGGTAGGGGGGCCGGGGAGCTGTTTTTT.

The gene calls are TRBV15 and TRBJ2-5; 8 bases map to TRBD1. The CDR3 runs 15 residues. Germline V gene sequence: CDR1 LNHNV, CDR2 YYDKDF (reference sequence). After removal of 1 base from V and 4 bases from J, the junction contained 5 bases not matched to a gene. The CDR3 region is CATSRGQGRAETQYF. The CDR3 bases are TGTGCCACCAGCAGAGGACAGGGGAGAGCAGAGACCCAGTACTTC.

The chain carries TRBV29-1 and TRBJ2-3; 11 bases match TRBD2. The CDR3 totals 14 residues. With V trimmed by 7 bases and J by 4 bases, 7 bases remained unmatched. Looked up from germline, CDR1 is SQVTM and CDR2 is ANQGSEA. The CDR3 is CSGTSGSLADTQYF. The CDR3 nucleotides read TGCAGCGGAACTAGCGGGAGTTTGGCAGATACGCAGTATTTT.

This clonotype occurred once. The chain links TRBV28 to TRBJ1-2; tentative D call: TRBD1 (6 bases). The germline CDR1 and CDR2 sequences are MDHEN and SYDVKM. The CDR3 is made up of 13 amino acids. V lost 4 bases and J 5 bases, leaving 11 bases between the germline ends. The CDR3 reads CASSSQGWYGYTF. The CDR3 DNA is TGTGCCAGCAGTTCCCAGGGGTGGTATGGCTACACCTTC.

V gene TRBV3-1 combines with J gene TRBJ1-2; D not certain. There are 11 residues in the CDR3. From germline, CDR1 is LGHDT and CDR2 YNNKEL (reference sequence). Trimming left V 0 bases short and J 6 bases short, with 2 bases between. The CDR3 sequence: CASSQENGYTF. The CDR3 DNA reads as TGTGCCAGCAGCCAAGAAAATGGCTACACCTTC.

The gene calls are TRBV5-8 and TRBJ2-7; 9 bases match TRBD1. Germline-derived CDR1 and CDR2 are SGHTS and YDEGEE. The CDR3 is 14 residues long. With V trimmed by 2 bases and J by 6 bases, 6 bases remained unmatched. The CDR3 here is CASSFGTGMGEQYF. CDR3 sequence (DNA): TGTGCCAGCAGCTTCGGGACAGGGATGGGCGAGCAGTACTTC.

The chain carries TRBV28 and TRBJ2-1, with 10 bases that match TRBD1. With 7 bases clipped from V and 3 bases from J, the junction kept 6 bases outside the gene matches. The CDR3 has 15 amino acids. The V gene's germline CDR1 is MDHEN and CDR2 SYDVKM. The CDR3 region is CASTLRTGGYNEQFF. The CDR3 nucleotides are TGTGCCAGCACCCTAAGGACAGGGGGCTACAATGAGCAGTTCTTC.

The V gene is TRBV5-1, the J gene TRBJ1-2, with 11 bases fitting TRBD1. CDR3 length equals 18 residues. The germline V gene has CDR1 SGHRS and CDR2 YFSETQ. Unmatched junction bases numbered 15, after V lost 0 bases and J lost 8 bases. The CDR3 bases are TGCGCCAGCAGCTTGGGGGGGATCTCCCCGGGACAGGGGGAAGGCTACACCTTC. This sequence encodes CASSLGGISPGQGEGYTF.

The CDR3 DNA reads TGTGCCAGCAGCAACACCAGGGATGTCACTGAAGCTTTCTTT. Protein: CASSNTRDVTEAFF. The chain has TRBV7-2 and TRBJ1-1; possibly TRBD1 for D (5 bases). CDR1 SGHTA and CDR2 FQGNSA come from the germline V gene. The CDR3 spans 14 residues. Trimming pared 5 bases from V and 4 bases from J, leaving 14 bases between.

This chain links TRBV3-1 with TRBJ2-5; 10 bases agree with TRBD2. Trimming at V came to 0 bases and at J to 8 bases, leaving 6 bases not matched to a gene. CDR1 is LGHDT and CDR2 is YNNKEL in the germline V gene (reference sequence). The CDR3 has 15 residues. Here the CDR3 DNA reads TGTGCCAGCAGCCAAGATCGGCTAGCGGGAGAAACCCAGTACTTC. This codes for CASSQDRLAGETQYF.

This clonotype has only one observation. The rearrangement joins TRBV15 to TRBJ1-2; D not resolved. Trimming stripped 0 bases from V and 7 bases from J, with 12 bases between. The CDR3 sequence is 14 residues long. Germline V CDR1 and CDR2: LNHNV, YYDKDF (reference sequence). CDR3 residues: CATSRDSSRRGYTF. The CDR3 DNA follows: TGTGCCACCAGCAGAGATTCTTCGCGACGTGGCTACACCTTC.

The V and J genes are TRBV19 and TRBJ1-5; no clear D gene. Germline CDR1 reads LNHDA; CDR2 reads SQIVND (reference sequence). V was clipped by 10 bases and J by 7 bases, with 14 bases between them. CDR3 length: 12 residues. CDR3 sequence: CATSWLDQPQHF. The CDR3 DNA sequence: TGTGCCACTTCCTGGTTGGACCAGCCCCAGCATTTT.